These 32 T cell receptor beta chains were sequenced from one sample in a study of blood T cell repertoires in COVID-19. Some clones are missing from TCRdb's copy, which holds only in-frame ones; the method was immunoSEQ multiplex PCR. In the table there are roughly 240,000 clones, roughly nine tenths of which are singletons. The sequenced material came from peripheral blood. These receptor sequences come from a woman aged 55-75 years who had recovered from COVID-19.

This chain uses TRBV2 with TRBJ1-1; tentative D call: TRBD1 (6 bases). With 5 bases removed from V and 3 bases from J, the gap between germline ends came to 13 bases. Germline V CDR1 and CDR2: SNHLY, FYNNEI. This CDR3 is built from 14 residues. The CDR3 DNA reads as TGTGCCAGCAGTTATTCAGGGGTGGACACTGAAGCTTTCTTT. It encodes CASSYSGVDTEAFF. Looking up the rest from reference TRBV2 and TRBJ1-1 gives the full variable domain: EPEVTQTPSHQVTQMGQEVILRCVPISNHLYFYWYRQILGQKVEFLVSFYNNEISEKSEIFDDQFSVERPDGSNFTLKIRSTKLEDSAMYFCASSYSGVDTEAFFGQGTRLTVV.

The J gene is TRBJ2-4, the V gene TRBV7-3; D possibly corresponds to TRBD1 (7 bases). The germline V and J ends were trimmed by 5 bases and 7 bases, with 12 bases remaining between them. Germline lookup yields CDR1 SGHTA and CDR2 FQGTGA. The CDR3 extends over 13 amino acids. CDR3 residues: CASSAGQRNIQYF. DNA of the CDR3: TGTGCCAGCAGCGCGGGACAGAGGAACATTCAGTACTTC.

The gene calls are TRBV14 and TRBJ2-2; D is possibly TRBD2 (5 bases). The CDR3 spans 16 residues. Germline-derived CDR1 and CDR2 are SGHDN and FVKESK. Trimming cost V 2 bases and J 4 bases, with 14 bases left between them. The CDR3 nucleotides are TGTGCCAGCAGCCAATTATCGGGGATCGGCACCGGGGAGCTGTTTTTT. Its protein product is CASSQLSGIGTGELFF. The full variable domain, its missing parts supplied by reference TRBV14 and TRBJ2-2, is EAGVTQFPSHSVIEKGQTVTLRCDPISGHDNLYWYRRVMGKEIKFLLHFVKESKQDESGMPNNRFLAERTGGTYSTLKVQPAELEDSGVYFCASSQLSGIGTGELFFGEGSRLTVL.

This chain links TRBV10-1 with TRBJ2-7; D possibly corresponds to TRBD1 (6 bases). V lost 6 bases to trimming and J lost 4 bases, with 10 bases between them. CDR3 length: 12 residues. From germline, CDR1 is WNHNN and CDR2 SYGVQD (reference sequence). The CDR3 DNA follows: TGCGCCAGCAGGCACAGGGTTTACGAGCAGTACTTC. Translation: CASRHRVYEQYF.

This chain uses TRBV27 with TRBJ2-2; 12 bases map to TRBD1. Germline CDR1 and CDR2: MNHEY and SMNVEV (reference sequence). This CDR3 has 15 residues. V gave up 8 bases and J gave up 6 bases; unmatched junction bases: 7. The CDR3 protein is CASSPGTGGSGELFF. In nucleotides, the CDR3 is TGTGCCAGCTCGCCGGGGACAGGGGGCTCCGGGGAGCTGTTTTTT.

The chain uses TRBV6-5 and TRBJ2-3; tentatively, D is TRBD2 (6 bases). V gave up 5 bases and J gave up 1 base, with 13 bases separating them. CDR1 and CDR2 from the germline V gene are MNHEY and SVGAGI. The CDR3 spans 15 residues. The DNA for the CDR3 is TGTGCCAGCAGTATCGGGGGAGCTCGCACAGATACGCAGTATTTT. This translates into CASSIGGARTDTQYF.

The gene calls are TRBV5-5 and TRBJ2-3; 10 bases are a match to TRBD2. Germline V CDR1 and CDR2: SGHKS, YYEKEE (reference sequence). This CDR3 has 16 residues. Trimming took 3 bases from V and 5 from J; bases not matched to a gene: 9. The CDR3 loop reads CASSWGASGGIDTQYF. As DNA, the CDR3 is TGTGCCAGCAGCTGGGGCGCTAGCGGGGGAATAGATACGCAGTATTTT.

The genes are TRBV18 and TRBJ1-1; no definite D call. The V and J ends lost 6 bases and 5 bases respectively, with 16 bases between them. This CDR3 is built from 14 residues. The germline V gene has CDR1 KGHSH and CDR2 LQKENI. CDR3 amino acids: CASSPGPGITEAFF. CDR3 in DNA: TGTGCCAGCTCCCCCGGGCCCGGGATAACTGAAGCTTTCTTT.

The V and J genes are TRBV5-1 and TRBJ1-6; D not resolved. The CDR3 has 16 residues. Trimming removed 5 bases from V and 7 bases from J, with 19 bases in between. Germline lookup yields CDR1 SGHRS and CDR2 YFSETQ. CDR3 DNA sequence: TGCGCCAGCAGTTCCGAACCCCCAACACTAAATTCACCCCTCCACTTT. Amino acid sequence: CASSSEPPTLNSPLHF.

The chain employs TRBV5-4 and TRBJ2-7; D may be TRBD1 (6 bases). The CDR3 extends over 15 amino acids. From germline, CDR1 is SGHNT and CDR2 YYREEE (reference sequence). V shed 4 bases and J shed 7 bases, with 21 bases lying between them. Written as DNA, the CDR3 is TGTGCCAGCAGCCCTCCAGGAGCCAGGGGTGGGGAGCAGTACTTC. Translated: CASSPPGARGGEQYF.

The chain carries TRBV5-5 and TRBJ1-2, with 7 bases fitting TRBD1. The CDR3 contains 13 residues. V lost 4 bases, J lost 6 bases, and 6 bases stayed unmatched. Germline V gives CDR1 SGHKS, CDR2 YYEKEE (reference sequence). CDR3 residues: CASSHDREDGYTF. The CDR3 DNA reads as TGTGCCAGCAGCCATGACAGGGAGGATGGCTACACCTTC.

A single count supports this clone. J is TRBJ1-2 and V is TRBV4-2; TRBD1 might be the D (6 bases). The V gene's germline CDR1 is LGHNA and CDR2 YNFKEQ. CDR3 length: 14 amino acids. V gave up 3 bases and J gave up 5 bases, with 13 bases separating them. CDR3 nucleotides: TGTGCCAGCAGCCAGGAGGGAGGGGGATATGGCTACACCTTC. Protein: CASSQEGGGYGYTF.

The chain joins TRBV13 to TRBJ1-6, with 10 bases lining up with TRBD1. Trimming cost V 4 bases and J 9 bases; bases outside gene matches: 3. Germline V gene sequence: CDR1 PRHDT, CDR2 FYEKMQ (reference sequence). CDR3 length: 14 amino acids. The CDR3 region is CASSSTGGGSPLHF. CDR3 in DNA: TGTGCCAGCAGCTCGACAGGGGGCGGTTCACCCCTCCACTTT.

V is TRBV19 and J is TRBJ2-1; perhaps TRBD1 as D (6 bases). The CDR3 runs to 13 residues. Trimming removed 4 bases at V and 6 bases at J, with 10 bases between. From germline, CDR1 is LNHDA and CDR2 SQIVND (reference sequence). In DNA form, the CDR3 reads TGTGCCAGTAGTACCCGACAGGCCAATGAGCAGTTCTTC. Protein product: CASSTRQANEQFF.

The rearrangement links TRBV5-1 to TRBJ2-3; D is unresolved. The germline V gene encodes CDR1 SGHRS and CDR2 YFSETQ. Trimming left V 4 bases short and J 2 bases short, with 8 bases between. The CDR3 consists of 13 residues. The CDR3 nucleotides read TGCGCCAGCAGCCCTCTCCTCACAGATACGCAGTATTTT. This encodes CASSPLLTDTQYF.

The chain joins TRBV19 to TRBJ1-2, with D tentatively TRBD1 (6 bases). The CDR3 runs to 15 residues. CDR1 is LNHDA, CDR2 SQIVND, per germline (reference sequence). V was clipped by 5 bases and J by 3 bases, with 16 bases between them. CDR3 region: CASSSKDRTYYGYTF. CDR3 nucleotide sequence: TGTGCCAGTAGTTCTAAGGACAGAACCTACTATGGCTACACCTTC.

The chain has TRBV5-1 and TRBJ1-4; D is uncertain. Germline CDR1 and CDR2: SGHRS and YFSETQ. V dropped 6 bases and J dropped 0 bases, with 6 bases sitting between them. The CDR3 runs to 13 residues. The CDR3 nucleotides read TGCGCCAGCAAGGAGTCAACTAATGAAAAACTGTTTTTT. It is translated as CASKESTNEKLFF.

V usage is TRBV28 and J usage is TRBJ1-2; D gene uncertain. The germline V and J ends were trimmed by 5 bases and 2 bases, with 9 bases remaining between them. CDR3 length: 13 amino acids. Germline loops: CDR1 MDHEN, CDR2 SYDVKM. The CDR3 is CASSPPQNYGYTF. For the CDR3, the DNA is TGTGCCAGCAGTCCCCCACAGAACTATGGCTACACCTTC.

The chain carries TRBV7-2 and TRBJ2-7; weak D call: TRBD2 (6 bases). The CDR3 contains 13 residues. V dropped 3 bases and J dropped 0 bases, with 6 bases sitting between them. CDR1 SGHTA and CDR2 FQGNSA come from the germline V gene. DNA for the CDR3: TGTGCCAGCAGCTTGGACTACTCCTACGAGCAGTACTTC. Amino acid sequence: CASSLDYSYEQYF.

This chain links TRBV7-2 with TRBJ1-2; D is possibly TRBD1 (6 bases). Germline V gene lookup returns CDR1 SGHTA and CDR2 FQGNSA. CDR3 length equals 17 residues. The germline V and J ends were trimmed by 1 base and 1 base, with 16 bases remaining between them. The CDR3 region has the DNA TGTGCCAGCAGCTTAGGAGCGGACAGACTACTTAACTATGGCTACACCTTC. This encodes CASSLGADRLLNYGYTF.

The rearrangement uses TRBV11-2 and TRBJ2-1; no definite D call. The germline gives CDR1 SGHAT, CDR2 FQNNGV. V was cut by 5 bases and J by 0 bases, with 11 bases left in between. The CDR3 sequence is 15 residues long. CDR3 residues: CASSPRMSSYNEQFF. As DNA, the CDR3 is TGTGCCAGCAGCCCGCGGATGAGCTCCTACAATGAGCAGTTCTTC.

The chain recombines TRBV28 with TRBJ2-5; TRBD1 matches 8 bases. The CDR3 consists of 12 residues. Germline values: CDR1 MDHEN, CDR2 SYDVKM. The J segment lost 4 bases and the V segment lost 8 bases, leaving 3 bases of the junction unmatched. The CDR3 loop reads CASRTGRETQYF. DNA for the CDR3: TGTGCCAGCCGGACAGGGCGAGAGACCCAGTACTTC.

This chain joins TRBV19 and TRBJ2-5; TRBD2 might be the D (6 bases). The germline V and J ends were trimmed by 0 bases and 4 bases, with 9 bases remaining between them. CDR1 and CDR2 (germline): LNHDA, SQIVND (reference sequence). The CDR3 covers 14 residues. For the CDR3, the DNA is TGTGCCAGTAGTATAGATCTGGAGGGAGAGACCCAGTACTTC. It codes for CASSIDLEGETQYF. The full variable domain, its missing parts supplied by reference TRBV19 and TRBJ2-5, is DGGITQSPKYLFRKEGQNVTLSCEQNLNHDAMYWYRQDPGQGLRLIYYSQIVNDFQKGDIAEGYSVSREKKESFPLTVTSAQKNPTAFYLCASSIDLEGETQYFGPGTRLLVL.

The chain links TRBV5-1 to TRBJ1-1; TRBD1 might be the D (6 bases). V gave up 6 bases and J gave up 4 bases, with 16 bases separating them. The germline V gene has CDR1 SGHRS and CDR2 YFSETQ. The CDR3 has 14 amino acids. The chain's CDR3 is CASTLSRGSTEAFF. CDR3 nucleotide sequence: TGCGCCAGCACCCTCTCGAGGGGGTCCACTGAAGCTTTCTTT.

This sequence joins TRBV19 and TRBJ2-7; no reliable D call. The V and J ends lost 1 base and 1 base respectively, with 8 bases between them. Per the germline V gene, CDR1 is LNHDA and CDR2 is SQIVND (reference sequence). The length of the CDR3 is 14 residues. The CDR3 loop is CASSIAAGSYEQYF. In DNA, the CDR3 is TGTGCCAGTAGTATAGCGGCAGGATCCTACGAGCAGTACTTC.

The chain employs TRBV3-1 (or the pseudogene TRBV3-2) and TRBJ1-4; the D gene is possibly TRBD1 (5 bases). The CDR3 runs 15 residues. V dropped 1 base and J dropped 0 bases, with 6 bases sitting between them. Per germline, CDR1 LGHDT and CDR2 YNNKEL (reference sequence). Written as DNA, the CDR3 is TGTGCCAGCAGCCAAGGGGGGGCAACTAATGAAAAACTGTTTTTT. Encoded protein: CASSQGGATNEKLFF.

The chain's CDR3 is CASSPLTALNTEAFF. The CDR3 bases are TGTGCCAGCTCACCACTTACAGCACTTAACACTGAAGCTTTCTTT. The chain employs TRBV18 and TRBJ1-1, with unresolved D. Germline V CDR1 and CDR2: KGHSH, LQKENI. This CDR3 region has 15 residues. Trimming took off 1 base at V and 2 bases at J, with 11 bases between the two ends. Filled out from reference TRBV18 and TRBJ1-1, the complete variable domain reads NAGVMQNPRHLVRRRGQEARLRCSPMKGHSHVYWYRQLPEEGLKFMVYLQKENIIDESGMPKERFSAEFPKEGPSILRIQQVVRGDSAAYFCASSPLTALNTEAFFGQGTRLTVV.

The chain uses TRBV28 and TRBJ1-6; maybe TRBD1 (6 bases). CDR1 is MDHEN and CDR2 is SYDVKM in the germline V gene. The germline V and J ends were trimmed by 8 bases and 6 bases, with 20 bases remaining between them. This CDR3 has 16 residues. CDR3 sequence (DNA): TGTGCCAGCCTCCTCACAGGGTCCGGACCTAATTCACCCCTCCACTTT. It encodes CASLLTGSGPNSPLHF.

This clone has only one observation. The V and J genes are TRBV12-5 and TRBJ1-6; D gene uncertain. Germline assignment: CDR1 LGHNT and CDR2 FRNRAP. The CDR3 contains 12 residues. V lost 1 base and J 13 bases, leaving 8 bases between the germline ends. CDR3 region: CASGLDRRPLHF. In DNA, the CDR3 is TGTGCTAGTGGTTTGGACCGCCGGCCCCTCCACTTT.

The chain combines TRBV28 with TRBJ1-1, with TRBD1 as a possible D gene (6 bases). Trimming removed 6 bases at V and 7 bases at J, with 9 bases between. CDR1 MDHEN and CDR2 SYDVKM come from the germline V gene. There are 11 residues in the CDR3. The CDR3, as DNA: TGTGCCAGCAGCTCGGACAGTGAAGCTTTCTTT. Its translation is CASSSDSEAFF.

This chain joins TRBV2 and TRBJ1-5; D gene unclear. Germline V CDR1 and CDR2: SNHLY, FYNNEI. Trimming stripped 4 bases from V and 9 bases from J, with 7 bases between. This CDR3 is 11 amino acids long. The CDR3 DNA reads TGTGCCAGCAGTGGGGGAGGGCCCCAGCATTTT. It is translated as CASSGGGPQHF.

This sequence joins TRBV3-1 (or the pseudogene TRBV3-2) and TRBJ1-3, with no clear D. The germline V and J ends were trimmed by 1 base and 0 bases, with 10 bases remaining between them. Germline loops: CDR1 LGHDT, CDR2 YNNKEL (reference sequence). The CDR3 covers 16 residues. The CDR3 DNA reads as TGTGCCAGCAGCCAAGGCCTGCCGAGCTCTGGAAACACCATATATTTT. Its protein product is CASSQGLPSSGNTIYF.